These T cell receptor beta chains were read from a single sample in a study of CD8 T cells in Susac syndrome. A single record per CDR3 protein comes from TCRdb applying MiXCR to the immunoSEQ multiplex PCR reads. The sample includes hundreds of thousands of distinct CDR3 sequences, about 95% of them seen just once. Sequencing was performed on CD4+ T cells from PBMCs. The receptors come from a human donor with Susac syndrome. Each CDR3 is given with its conserved first and last residue. A D gene is named only where the DNA matches it firmly. The size of a clone is reported for some rows only, either as once, few or many, or as a class for expanded clones.

TRBV15	14	NA	NA	TRBJ1-2	CATSRGQSNYGYTF	TGTGCCACCAGCAGAGGACAGTCTAACTATGGCTACACCTTC
TRBV9	15	once	NA	TRBJ1-2	CASRRDTQANYGYTF	TGTGCCAGCAGGAGGGACACGCAAGCTAACTATGGCTACACCTTC
TRBV24-1	13	NA	TRBD2	TRBJ2-1	CATKAGGNNEQFF	TGTGCCACCAAAGCGGGGGGAAACAATGAGCAGTTCTTC
TRBV4-2	15	few	TRBD1	TRBJ1-5	CASSQGTGNNQPQHF	TGTGCCAGCAGCCAAGGGACAGGGAATAATCAGCCCCAGCATTTT
TRBV30	16	NA	NA	TRBJ1-3	CAWRNVGLRSGNTIYF	TGTGCCTGGAGAAATGTCGGCCTCCGCTCTGGAAACACCATATATTTT
TRBV29-1	14	NA	NA	TRBJ2-4	CSVDRGGDRNIQYF	TGCAGCGTTGACCGAGGGGGGGATCGTAACATTCAGTACTTC
TRBV18	16	NA	TRBD1	TRBJ1-2	CASSPSQEQGFYGYTF	TGTGCCAGCTCACCGTCACAAGAACAGGGGTTCTATGGCTACACCTTC
TRBV20-1	15	NA	NA	TRBJ1-6	CSALPDSGRNSPLHF	TGCAGTGCTTTGCCCGACAGTGGGCGAAATTCACCCCTCCACTTT
TRBV20-1	15	once	TRBD2	TRBJ2-1	CSAPPLAGAYNEQFF	TGCAGTGCGCCCCCCCTAGCGGGGGCTTACAATGAGCAGTTCTTC
TRBV20-1	13	NA	NA	TRBJ1-6	CSARGSYNSPLHF	TGCAGTGCTAGGGGAAGCTATAATTCACCCCTCCACTTT
TRBV20-1	13	NA	NA	TRBJ1-3	CSTISESGNTIYF	TGCAGTACGATTAGTGAGTCTGGAAACACCATATATTTT